This TCR beta chain emerged from a study of Graves' ophthalmopathy and Graves' hyperthyroidism. Turning to the study itself: The study drew peripheral blood at initial diagnosis, before any treatment. The study, taken as a whole, reports: Most expanded thyroid clonotypes above 0.001 frequency also appeared in blood. It was with 70.59% sensitivity and approximately 72% specificity that the model predicted ophthalmopathy progression.

Ineligible for inclusion were patients with other autoimmune diseases, uncontrolled infections, pregnancy or lactation. This clonotype came up many times. The antigen remains undetermined. Amplification from RNA transcripts yielded the TCR beta CDR3 regions. The library came from an HTBI-primed first-round RT-PCR and a second-round multiplex PCR. TCRdb re-analysed the multiplex PCR reads in MiXCR, keeping a single row per CDR3 protein. The sample lists about 740,000 distinct CDR3 sequences, 40% occurring once. Trimming pared 4 bases from V and 4 bases from J, leaving 10 bases between. This CDR3 is 13 amino acids long. Per germline, CDR1 SGHTA and CDR2 FQGTGA.

This receptor was obtained from an adult man with Graves' ophthalmopathy. The chain joins TRBV7-3 to TRBJ2-5; D gene unclear. Input material: peripheral blood. DNA of the CDR3: TGTGCCAGCAGCTCCCTCGTTCCAGAGACCCAGTACTTC. Its protein product is CASSSLVPETQYF.